This TCR beta chain originates from a study of blood T cell repertoires in COVID-19. Assay used: immunoSEQ multiplex PCR; TCRdb lists only in-frame clones, some missing. The repertoire consists of some 200,000 clones, with approximately 84% occurring once and the leading ten covering 6.5% to 7%. The sample was peripheral blood. The sequence was collected from a human donor with acute or convalescent COVID-19. The donor label of this sample is uncertain.

The CDR3, as DNA: TGCGCCAGCAGCGGGGGACAGCCTTTACTCTCCTACGAGCAGTACTTC. It translates to CASSGGQPLLSYEQYF. The chain combines TRBV5-1 with TRBJ2-7; the match to TRBD1 covers 7 bases. The V and J ends lost 4 bases and 0 bases, in that order; junction bases with no gene match: 10. Germline V gene sequence: CDR1 SGHRS, CDR2 YFSETQ. This CDR3 has 16 amino acids.